This TCR beta chain was recorded in a study of blood T cell repertoires in COVID-19. The overall study: Acute and convalescent COVID-19 samples came from the United States, Italy and Spain. The analysed material was cDNA or gDNA that came from T cells, B-cell-depleted T cells, or PBMCs.

Original handling: The authors estimated nucleated cell counts from reference gene primer amplification. The method was immunoSEQ multiplex PCR; TCRdb's version includes in-frame clones alone and lacks a portion of them. The V and J calls and clone size come from that table; D and trimming were worked out from the DNA. The sample yields about 170,000 clones, about 86% seen once. V gave up 2 bases and J gave up 6 bases; unmatched junction bases: 8. The CDR3 is 17 amino acids. Germline V gene sequence: CDR1 SGHRS, CDR2 YFSETQ. Sequenced sample: peripheral blood. V usage is TRBV5-1 and J usage is TRBJ2-2; 12 positions agree with TRBD2. This TCR derives from a man younger than 35 with active or convalescent COVID-19. As DNA, the CDR3 is TGCGCCAGCAGCTTTTATCTAGCGGGAGGGCCGGCCGGGGAGCTGTTTTTT. It encodes CASSFYLAGGPAGELFF.